This T cell receptor (beta chain) was identified in a study of identical twins. Findings and limits, study-wide: Models underpredicted monozygotic twin sharing of out-of-frame TCR alpha.

To note about this clonotype: The antigen remains unidentified. This may be a read error: a much more frequent sequence differs by one nucleotide. Given the absence of the conserved phenylalanine or tryptophan at the CDR3 end, a read error is likely.

After template switching added a universal primer site, the resulting cDNA carried unique molecular identifiers. TCRdb re-called the 5' RACE reads through MiXCR, storing one row per CDR3 protein. Of hundreds of thousands of distinct CDR3 sequences detected, roughly 6% appear once; the ten largest clones hold around 1.7%. CDR3 length: 13 amino acids. Germline values: CDR1 SGHDT, CDR2 YYEEEE. The V and J ends lost 6 bases and 7 bases respectively, with 16 bases between them. The specimen was naive T cells sorted from blood. This sequence originates from a man between 18 and 29 years old in good health. V is TRBV5-6 and J is TRBJ2-5, with a weak D call TRBD2 (5 bases). CDR3 in DNA: TGTGCCAGCACCCCAGGAGGACCTGGGACCCAGTACTAC. As protein: CASTPGGPGTQYY.